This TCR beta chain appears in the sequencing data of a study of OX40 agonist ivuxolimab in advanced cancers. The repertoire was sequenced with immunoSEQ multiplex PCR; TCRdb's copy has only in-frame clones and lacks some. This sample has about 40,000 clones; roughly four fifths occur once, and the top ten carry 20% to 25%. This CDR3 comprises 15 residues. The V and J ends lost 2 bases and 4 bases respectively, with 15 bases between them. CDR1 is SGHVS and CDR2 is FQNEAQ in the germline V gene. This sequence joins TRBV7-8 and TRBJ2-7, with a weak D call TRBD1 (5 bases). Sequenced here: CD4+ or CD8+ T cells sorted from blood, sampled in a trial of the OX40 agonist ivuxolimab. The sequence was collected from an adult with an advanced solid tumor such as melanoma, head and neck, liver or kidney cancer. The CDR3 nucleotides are TGTGCCAGCAGCTTACAGACAGCCACTTCTTACGAGCAGTACTTC. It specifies CASSLQTATSYEQYF. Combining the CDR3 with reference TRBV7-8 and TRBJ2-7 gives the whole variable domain GAGVSQSPRYKVAKRGQDVALRCDPISGHVSLFWYQQALGQGPEFLTYFQNEAQLDKSGLPSDRFFAERPEGSVSTLKIQRTQQEDSAVYLCASSLQTATSYEQYFGPGTRLTVT.